These T cell receptor beta chains were read from a single sample in a study of identical twins. Each CDR3 protein is one row after TCRdb ran MiXCR on the 5' RACE reads. Of just under 550,000 distinct CDR3 sequences in the sample, 13% to 15% were seen once. These sequences were also reported in another study, on yellow fever vaccine responses in identical twins.

Sequencing was done on a sample of CD4+ T cells sorted from blood. These receptors were taken from a woman younger than 35 in good health. Each CDR3 is given with its conserved first and last residue. The order of the fields is J gene, V gene, CDR3 protein.

j_call: TRBJ2-1
v_call: TRBV3-1
cdr3_aa: CASSQWGGEQFF

j_call: TRBJ2-7
v_call: TRBV25-1
cdr3_aa: CASTLGQGVYEQYF

j_call: TRBJ2-7
v_call: TRBV5-1
cdr3_aa: CASSLATGNYEQYF

j_call: TRBJ2-1
v_call: TRBV27
cdr3_aa: CASSPRTSGRPTYNEQFF

j_call: TRBJ1-1
v_call: TRBV9
cdr3_aa: CASSVGVDTEAFF

j_call: TRBJ1-1
v_call: TRBV4-1
cdr3_aa: CASRLTGPLPKEAAFF

j_call: TRBJ2-1
v_call: TRBV5-1
cdr3_aa: CASSVRLAGDFNEQFF

j_call: TRBJ1-5
v_call: TRBV28
cdr3_aa: CASRGGLNQPQHF

j_call: TRBJ2-5
v_call: TRBV7-8
cdr3_aa: CASSSYQTGDGETQYF

j_call: TRBJ1-2
v_call: TRBV9
cdr3_aa: CASSVAWTANYGYTF

j_call: TRBJ2-1
v_call: TRBV7-6
cdr3_aa: CASSLAGTVEQFF

j_call: TRBJ1-1
v_call: TRBV2
cdr3_aa: CASRGTGGMNTEAFF

j_call: TRBJ1-2
v_call: TRBV10-3
cdr3_aa: CAITLGQDYGYTF

j_call: TRBJ1-4
v_call: TRBV3-1
cdr3_aa: CASNRQGKEKLFF

j_call: TRBJ2-7
v_call: TRBV7-9
cdr3_aa: CASSRPGQGASEQYF

j_call: TRBJ2-3
v_call: TRBV9
cdr3_aa: CASSVGPPGLAGVLRPTDTQYF

j_call: TRBJ2-2
v_call: TRBV12-3/TRBV12-4
cdr3_aa: CASKRQGNIRTGELFF

j_call: TRBJ2-7
v_call: TRBV3-1
cdr3_aa: CASSQAEESSEQYF

j_call: TRBJ2-3
v_call: TRBV29-1
cdr3_aa: CSVGQTGHSGRAGDTQYF

j_call: TRBJ2-3
v_call: TRBV28
cdr3_aa: CASSRPGLAGRTDTQYF

j_call: TRBJ2-3
v_call: TRBV10-3
cdr3_aa: CAISESTGGPSTDTQYF

j_call: TRBJ1-5
v_call: TRBV12-3/TRBV12-4
cdr3_aa: CASSLLGANNQPQHF

j_call: TRBJ2-1
v_call: TRBV20-1
cdr3_aa: CSATPGAGAPWDEQFF

j_call: TRBJ2-7
v_call: TRBV20-1
cdr3_aa: CSASPVSSSYEQYF

j_call: TRBJ2-1
v_call: TRBV12-3/TRBV12-4
cdr3_aa: CASRRTHGTPTNQQFF

j_call: TRBJ2-2
v_call: TRBV6-1
cdr3_aa: CASSPPRLSGGELFF

j_call: TRBJ1-5
v_call: TRBV12-3/TRBV12-4
cdr3_aa: CASSPRGLGPQHF

j_call: TRBJ1-2
v_call: TRBV20-1
cdr3_aa: CSARGTATNGYTF

j_call: TRBJ2-2
v_call: TRBV20-1
cdr3_aa: CSAKLPGQGNTGELFF

j_call: TRBJ2-3
v_call: TRBV6-1
cdr3_aa: CASSRGTLAGAGDTQYF

j_call: TRBJ2-1
v_call: TRBV5-1
cdr3_aa: CASSLPFPVNEQFF

j_call: TRBJ2-5
v_call: TRBV12-3/TRBV12-4
cdr3_aa: CASSLGFGETQYF

j_call: TRBJ2-1
v_call: TRBV5-1
cdr3_aa: CASSVDERSPYNEQFF

j_call: TRBJ2-3
v_call: TRBV19
cdr3_aa: CASNKGSIEERQYF

j_call: TRBJ2-1
v_call: TRBV9
cdr3_aa: CASSALRNEQFF

j_call: TRBJ1-4
v_call: TRBV20-1
cdr3_aa: CSASMARTGSQKLFF

j_call: TRBJ2-3
v_call: TRBV5-6
cdr3_aa: CASSLGALTTDTQYF

j_call: TRBJ2-1
v_call: TRBV20-1
cdr3_aa: CSAREPGGGHNEQFF

j_call: TRBJ1-3
v_call: TRBV29-1
cdr3_aa: CSAAEGSGNTIYF

j_call: TRBJ2-5
v_call: TRBV12-3/TRBV12-4
cdr3_aa: CASSKLLETQYF

j_call: TRBJ2-5
v_call: TRBV9
cdr3_aa: CASSVGDRGRETQYF

j_call: TRBJ2-1
v_call: TRBV5-1
cdr3_aa: CASRTGSYNEQFF

j_call: TRBJ1-5
v_call: TRBV10-3
cdr3_aa: CAISERDGSNQPQHF

j_call: TRBJ2-3
v_call: TRBV5-1
cdr3_aa: CASSLTDPGDTQYF

j_call: TRBJ1-2
v_call: TRBV18
cdr3_aa: CASSPPGTVGYTF